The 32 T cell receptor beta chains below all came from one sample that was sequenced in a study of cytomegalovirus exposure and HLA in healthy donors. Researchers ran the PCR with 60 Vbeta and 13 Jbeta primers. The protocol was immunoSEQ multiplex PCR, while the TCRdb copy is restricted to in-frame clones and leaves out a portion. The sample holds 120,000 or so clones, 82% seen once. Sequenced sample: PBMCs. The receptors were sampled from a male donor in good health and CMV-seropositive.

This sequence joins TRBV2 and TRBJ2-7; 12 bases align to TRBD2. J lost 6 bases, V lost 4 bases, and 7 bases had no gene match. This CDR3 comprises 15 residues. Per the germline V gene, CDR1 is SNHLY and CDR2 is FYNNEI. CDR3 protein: CASSGWTSGTSEQYF. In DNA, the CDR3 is TGTGCCAGCAGTGGATGGACTAGCGGGACATCCGAGCAGTACTTC.

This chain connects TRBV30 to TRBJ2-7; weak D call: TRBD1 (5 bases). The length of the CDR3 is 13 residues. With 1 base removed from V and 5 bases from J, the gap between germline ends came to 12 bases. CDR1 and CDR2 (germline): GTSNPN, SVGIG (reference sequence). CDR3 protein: CAWSEQGTDEQYF. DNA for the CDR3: TGTGCCTGGAGTGAGCAGGGCACGGACGAGCAGTACTTC.

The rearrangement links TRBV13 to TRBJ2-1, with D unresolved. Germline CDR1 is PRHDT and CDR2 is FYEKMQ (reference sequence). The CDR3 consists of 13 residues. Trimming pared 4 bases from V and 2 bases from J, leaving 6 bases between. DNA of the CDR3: TGTGCCAGCAGCTCAGATACCTACAATGAGCAGTTCTTC. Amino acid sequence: CASSSDTYNEQFF.

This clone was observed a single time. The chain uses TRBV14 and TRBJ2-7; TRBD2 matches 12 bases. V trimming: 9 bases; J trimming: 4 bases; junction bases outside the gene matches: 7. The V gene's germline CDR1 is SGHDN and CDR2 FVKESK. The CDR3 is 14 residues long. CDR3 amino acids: CASSGTSGLYEQYF. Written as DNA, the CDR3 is TGTGCCAGTTCCGGGACTAGCGGGCTATACGAGCAGTACTTC.

CDR3 sequence: CSALRAGGIYNEQFF. The CDR3 DNA reads as TGCAGCGCCCTCCGAGCGGGAGGGATTTACAATGAGCAGTTCTTC. The rearrangement links TRBV29-1 to TRBJ2-1, with 10 bases identical to TRBD2. This CDR3 region has 15 residues. Germline CDR1 SQVTM, CDR2 ANQGSEA. V lost 7 bases to trimming and J lost 4 bases; unmatched junction nucleotides: 10.

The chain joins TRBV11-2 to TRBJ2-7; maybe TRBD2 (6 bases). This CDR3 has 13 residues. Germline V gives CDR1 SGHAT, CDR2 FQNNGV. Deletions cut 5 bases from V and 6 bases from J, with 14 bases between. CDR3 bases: TGTGCCAGCAGCCTCGTTCGGGGAGGCGAGCAGTACTTC. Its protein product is CASSLVRGGEQYF.

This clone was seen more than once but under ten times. CDR3 residues: CASSSDTGYEQYF. In DNA, the CDR3 is TGTGCCAGCAGCTCGGATACAGGGTACGAGCAGTACTTC. This chain uses TRBV5-4 with TRBJ2-7; the D gene is possibly TRBD1 (6 bases). Deletions cut 3 bases from V and 4 bases from J, with 11 bases between. The CDR3 length is 13 residues. The germline V gene encodes CDR1 SGHNT and CDR2 YYREEE (reference sequence).

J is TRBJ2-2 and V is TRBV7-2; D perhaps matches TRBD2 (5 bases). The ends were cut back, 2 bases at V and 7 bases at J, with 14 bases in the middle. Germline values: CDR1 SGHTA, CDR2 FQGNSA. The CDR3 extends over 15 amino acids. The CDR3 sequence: CASSLSAFRGGELFF. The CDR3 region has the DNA TGTGCCAGCAGCTTATCGGCTTTTCGGGGCGGGGAGCTGTTTTTT.

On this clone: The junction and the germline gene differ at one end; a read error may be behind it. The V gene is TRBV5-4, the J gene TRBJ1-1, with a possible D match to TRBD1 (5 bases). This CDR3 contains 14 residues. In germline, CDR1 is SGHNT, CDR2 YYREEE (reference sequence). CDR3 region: CANSLGQANTEAFF. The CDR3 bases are TGTGCCAACAGCTTGGGGCAGGCGAACACTGAAGCTTTCTTT. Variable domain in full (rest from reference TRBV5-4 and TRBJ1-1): ETGVTQSPTHLIKTRGQQVTLRCSSQSGHNTVSWYQQALGQGPQFIFQYYREEENGRGNFPPRFSGLQFPNYSSELNVNALELDDSALYLCANSLGQANTEAFFGQGTRLTVV.

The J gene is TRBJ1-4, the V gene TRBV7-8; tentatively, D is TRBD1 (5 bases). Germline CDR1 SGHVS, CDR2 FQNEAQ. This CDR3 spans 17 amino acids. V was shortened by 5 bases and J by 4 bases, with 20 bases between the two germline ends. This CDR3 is CASSPVGGVGINEKLFF. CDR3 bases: TGTGCCAGCAGCCCCGTCGGAGGGGTAGGGATTAATGAAAAACTGTTTTTT.

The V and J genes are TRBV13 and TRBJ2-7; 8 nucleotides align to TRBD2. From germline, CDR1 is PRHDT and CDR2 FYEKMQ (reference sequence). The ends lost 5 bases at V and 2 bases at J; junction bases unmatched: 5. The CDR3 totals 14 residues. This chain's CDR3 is CASSQTSVAYEQYF. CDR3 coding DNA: TGTGCCAGCAGCCAGACTAGCGTAGCCTACGAGCAGTACTTC. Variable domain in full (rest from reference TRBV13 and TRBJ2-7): AAGVIQSPRHLIKEKRETATLKCYPIPRHDTVYWYQQGPGQDPQFLISFYEKMQSDKGSIPDRFSAQQFSDYHSELNMSSLELGDSALYFCASSQTSVAYEQYFGPGTRLTVT.

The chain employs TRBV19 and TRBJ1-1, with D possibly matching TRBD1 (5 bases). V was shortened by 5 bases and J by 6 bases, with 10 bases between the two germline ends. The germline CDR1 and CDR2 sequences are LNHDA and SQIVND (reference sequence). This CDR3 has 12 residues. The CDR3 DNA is TGTGCCAGTAGTGGCAGGGTGGCTGAAGCTTTCTTT. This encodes CASSGRVAEAFF.

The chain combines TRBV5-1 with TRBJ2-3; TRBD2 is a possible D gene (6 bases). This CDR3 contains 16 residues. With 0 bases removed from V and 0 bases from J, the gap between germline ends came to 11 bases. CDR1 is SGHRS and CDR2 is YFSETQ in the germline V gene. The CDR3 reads CASSLEPSASTDTQYF. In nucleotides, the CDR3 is TGCGCCAGCAGCTTGGAGCCTAGCGCGAGCACAGATACGCAGTATTTT.

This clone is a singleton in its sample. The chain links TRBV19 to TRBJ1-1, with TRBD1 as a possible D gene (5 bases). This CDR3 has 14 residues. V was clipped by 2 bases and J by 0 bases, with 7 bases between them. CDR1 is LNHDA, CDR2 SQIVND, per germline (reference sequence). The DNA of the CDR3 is TGTGCCAGTAGTATACAGGGATTGAACACTGAAGCTTTCTTT. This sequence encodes CASSIQGLNTEAFF.

The CDR3 is CASSQDNSKFYEQYF. In DNA form, the CDR3 reads TGTGCCAGCAGCCAAGATAACAGCAAATTCTACGAGCAGTACTTC. The chain joins TRBV4-2 to TRBJ2-5; D gene unclear. The DNA end lines up better with TRBJ2-7; the J call may be wrong. The CDR3 contains 15 residues. Germline V lookup: CDR1 LGHNA, CDR2 YNFKEQ.

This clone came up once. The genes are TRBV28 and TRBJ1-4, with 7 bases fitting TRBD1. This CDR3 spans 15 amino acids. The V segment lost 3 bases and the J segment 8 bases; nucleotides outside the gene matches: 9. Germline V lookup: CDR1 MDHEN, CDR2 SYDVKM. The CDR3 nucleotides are TGTGCCAGCAGTTTCCCGACAGGGTTGGTCGAAAAACTGTTTTTT. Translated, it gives CASSFPTGLVEKLFF. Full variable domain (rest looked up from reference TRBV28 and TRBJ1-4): DVKVTQSSRYLVKRTGEKVFLECVQDMDHENMFWYRQDPGLGLRLIYFSYDVKMKEKGDIPEGYSVSREKKERFSLILESASTNQTSMYLCASSFPTGLVEKLFFGSGTQLSVL.

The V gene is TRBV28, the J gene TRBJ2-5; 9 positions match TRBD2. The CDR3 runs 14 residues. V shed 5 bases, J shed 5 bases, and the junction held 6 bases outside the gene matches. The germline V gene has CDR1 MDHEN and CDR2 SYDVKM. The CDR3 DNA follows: TGTGCCAGCAGTCCGAGCGGGAGGCACGAGACCCAGTACTTC. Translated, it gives CASSPSGRHETQYF.

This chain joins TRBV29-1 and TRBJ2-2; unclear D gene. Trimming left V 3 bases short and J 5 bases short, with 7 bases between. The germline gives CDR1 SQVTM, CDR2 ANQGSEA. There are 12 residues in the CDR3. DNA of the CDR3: TGCAGCGTTGAGGGCTCGACCGGGGAGCTGTTTTTT. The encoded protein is CSVEGSTGELFF.

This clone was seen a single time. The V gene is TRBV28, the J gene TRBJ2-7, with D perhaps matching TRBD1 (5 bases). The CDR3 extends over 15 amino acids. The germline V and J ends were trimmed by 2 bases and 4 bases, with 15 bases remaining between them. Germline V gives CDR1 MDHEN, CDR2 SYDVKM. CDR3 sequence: CASSLERAGAYEQYF. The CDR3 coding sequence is TGTGCCAGCAGTTTAGAAAGGGCTGGGGCATACGAGCAGTACTTC.

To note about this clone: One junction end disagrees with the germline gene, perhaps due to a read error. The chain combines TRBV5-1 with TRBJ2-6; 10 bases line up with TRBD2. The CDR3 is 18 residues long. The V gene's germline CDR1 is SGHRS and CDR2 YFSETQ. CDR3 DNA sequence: TGCGCCAGCAGCTCACGGACTAGCGGTAGCTCTGGGGCCAACGGCCTGACTTTC. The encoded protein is CASSSRTSGSSGANGLTF. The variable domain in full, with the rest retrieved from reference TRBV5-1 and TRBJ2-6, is KAGVTQTPRYLIKTRGQQVTLSCSPISGHRSVSWYQQTPGQGLQFLFEYFSETQRNKGNFPGRFSGRQFSNSRSEMNVSTLELGDSALYLCASSSRTSGSSGANGLTFGAGSRLTVL.

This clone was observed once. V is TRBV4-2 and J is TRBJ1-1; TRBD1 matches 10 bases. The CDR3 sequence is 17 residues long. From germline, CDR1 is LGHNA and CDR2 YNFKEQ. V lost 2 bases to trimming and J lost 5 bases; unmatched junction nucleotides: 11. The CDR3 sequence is CASSQRDRGPIGTEAFF. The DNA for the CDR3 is TGTGCCAGCAGCCAACGAGACAGGGGGCCCATTGGGACTGAAGCTTTCTTT.

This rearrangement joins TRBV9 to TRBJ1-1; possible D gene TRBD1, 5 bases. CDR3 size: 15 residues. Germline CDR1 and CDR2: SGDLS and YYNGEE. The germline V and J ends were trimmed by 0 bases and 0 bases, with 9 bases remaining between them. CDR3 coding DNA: TGTGCCAGCAGCGTAGGGGGCGGCATGAACACTGAAGCTTTCTTT. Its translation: CASSVGGGMNTEAFF.

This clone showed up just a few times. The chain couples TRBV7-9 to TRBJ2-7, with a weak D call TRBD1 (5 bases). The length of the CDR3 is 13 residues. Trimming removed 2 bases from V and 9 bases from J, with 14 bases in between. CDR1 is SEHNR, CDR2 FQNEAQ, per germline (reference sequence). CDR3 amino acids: CASSLRAGMWQYF. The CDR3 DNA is TGTGCCAGCAGCTTACGGGCAGGGATGTGGCAGTACTTC.

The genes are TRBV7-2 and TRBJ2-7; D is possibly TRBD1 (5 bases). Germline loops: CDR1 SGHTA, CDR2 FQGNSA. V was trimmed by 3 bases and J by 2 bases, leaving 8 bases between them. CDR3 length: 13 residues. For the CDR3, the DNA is TGTGCCAGCAGCTTGGGGCACCCCTACGAGCAGTACTTC. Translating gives CASSLGHPYEQYF.

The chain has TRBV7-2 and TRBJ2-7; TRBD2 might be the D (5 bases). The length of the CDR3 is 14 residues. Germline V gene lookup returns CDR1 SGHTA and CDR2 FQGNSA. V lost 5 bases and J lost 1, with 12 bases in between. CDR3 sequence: CASSHLRESYEQYF. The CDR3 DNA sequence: TGTGCCAGCAGCCACCTCCGGGAATCCTACGAGCAGTACTTC.

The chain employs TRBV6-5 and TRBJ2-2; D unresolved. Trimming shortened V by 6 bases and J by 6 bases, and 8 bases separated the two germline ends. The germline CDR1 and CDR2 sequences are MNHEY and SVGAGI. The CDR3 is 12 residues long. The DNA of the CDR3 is TGTGCCAGCAGCTCCCTCCCCGGGGAGCTGTTTTTT. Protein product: CASSSLPGELFF.

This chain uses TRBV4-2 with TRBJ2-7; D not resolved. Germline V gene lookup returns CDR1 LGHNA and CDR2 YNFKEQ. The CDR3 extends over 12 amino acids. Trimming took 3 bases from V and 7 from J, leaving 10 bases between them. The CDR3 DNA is TGTGCCAGCAGCCACGGTGTCGGGGAGCAGTACTTC. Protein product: CASSHGVGEQYF.

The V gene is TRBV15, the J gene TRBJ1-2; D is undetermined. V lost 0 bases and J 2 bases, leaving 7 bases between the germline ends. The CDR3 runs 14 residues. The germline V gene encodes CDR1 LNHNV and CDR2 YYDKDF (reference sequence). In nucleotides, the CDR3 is TGTGCCACCAGCAGAGATGAACAGAACTATGGCTACACCTTC. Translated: CATSRDEQNYGYTF.

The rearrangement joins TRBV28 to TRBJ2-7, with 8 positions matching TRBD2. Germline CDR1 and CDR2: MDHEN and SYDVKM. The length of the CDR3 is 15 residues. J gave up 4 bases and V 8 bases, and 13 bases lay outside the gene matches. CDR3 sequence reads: CASPPGRVGRYEQYF. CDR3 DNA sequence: TGTGCCAGCCCCCCCGGGAGGGTGGGACGGTACGAGCAGTACTTC.

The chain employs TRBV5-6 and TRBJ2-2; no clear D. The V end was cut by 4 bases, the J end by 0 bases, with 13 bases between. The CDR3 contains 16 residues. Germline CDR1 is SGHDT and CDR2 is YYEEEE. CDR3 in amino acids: CASSLGRSANTGELFF. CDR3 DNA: TGTGCCAGCAGCCTAGGAAGGAGTGCGAACACCGGGGAGCTGTTTTTT.

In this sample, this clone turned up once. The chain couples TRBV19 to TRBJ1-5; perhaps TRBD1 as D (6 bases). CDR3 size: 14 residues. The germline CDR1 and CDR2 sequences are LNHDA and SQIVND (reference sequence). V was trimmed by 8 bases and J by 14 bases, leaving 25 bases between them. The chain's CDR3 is CASLRTEDWKPKHF. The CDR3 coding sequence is TGTGCCAGTTTAAGGACAGAGGACTGGAAACCCAAGCATTTT.

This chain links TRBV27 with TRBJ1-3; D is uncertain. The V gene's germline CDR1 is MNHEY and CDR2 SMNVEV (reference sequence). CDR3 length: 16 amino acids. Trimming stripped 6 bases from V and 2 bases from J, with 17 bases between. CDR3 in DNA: TGTGCCAGCAGCCACCGAACACCGTCGACTGGAAACACCATATATTTT. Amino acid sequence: CASSHRTPSTGNTIYF.